This TCR beta chain appears in the sequencing data of a study of blood T cell repertoires in COVID-19. CDR3 length: 14 amino acids. Germline V gives CDR1 SNHLY, CDR2 FYNNEI. The J segment lost 9 bases and the V segment lost 3 bases, leaving 8 bases of the junction unmatched. TCRdb's table, derived via immunoSEQ multiplex PCR, lists solely in-frame clones and lacks some. The data contain approximately 260,000 clones, around 78% of them seen just once; the ten biggest clones take up about 4.3%. Sequencing input: peripheral blood. This rearrangement joins TRBV2 to TRBJ2-1, with 7 bases lining up with TRBD1. This clonotype was obtained from a man aged 55 to 69 who had recovered from COVID-19. This CDR3 reads CASSEARGLAEQFF. DNA of the CDR3: TGTGCCAGCAGTGAGGCCAGGGGGTTAGCTGAGCAGTTCTTC.